This TCR beta chain came from a study of vaccination and CD4 T cells after COVID-19. Study context: In the convalescent cohort, there were six males and four females, two of them Hispanic.

This clonotype was counted only a few times. As yet, its antigen is unknown. Specified treatment: approximately nine-day PBMC culture with coronavirus spike peptide pools or control peptides (ViraFEST assay). A negative selection step was used to isolate CD4+ T cells once culture had run for 10 to 11 days. Findings and limits, study-wide: Convalescent patients gained a median approximately 90% of their reactive clones only post-vaccination.

V lost 0 bases, J lost 14 bases, and 17 bases lay in between. Germline V gene data show CDR1 as DFQATT and CDR2 as SNEGSKA (reference sequence). The CDR3 extends over 14 amino acids. The Oncomine TCR Beta short-read assay was applied to DNA of cultured CD4+ T cells. MiXCR, applied by TCRdb to the PCR reads, yields one record per CDR3 protein. The sample shows about 26,000 distinct CDR3 sequences, approximately 40% of them seen only once. The receptor was derived from a human donor who had recovered from COVID-19. The chain recombines TRBV20-1 with TRBJ1-6; D perhaps matches TRBD1 (5 bases). Sequenced input: CD4+ T cells from blood, cultured in vitro. CDR3 region: CSARDPTVLGALHF. CDR3 bases: TGCAGTGCTAGAGATCCTACGGTACTGGGGGCCCTCCACTTT.